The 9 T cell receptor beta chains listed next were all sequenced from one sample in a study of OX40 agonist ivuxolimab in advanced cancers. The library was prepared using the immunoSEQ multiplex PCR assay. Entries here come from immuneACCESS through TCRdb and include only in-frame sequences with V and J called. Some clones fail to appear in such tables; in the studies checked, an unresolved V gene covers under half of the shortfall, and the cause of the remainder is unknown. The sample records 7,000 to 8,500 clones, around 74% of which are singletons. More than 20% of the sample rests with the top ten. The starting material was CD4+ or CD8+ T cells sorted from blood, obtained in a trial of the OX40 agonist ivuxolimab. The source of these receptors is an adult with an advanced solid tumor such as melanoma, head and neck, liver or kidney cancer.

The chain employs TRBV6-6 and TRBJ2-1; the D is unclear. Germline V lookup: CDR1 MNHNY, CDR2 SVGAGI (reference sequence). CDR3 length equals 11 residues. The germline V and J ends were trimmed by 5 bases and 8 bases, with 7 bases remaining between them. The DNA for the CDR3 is TGTGCCAGCAGTCCCCTCTATGAGCAGTTCTTC. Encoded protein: CASSPLYEQFF.

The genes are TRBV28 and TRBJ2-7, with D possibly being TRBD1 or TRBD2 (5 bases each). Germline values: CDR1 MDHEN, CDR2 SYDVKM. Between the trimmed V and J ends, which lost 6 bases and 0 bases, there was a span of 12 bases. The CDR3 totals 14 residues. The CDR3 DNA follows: TGTGCCAGCAGCCCCACCGGGGCCTCCTACGAGCAGTACTTC. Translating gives CASSPTGASYEQYF.

CDR3 loop: CASSEAFGANVLTF. The CDR3 nucleotides are TGTGCCAGCAGTGAAGCCTTTGGGGCCAACGTCCTGACTTTC. This chain joins TRBV6-1 and TRBJ2-6; no definite D call. V shed 0 bases and J shed 3 bases, with 3 bases lying between them. The V gene's germline CDR1 is MNHNS and CDR2 SASEGT. CDR3 length: 14 amino acids.

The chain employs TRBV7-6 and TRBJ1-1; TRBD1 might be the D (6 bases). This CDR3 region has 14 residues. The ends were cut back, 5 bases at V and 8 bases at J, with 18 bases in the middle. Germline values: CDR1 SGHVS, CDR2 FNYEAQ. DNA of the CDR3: TGTGCCAGCAGCCTCGGGGGGCAGGGGCGAGAAGCTTTCTTT. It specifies CASSLGGQGREAFF.

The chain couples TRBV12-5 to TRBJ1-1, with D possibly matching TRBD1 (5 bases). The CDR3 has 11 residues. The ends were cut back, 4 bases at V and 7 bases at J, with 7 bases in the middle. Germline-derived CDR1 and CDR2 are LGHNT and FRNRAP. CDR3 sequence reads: CASGWTNEAFF. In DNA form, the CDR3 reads TGTGCTAGTGGTTGGACAAATGAAGCTTTCTTT. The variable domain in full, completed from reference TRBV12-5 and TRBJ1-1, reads DARVTQTPRHKVTEMGQEVTMRCQPILGHNTVFWYRQTMMQGLELLAYFRNRAPLDDSGMPKDRFSAEMPDATLATLKIQPSEPRDSAVYFCASGWTNEAFFGQGTRLTVV.

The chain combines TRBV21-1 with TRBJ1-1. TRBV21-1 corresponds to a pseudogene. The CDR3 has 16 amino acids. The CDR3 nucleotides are TGTGCCAGCAGTAAGCTCTTATACACAATTCGCACTGAAGCTTTCTTT. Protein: CASSKLLYTIRTEAFF.

The CDR3 DNA reads TGTGCCAGCAGCCCAGGACCATACAATGAGCAGTTCTTC. Translation: CASSPGPYNEQFF. The V gene is TRBV11-2, the J gene TRBJ2-1; D not certain. Per germline, CDR1 SGHAT and CDR2 FQNNGV. The CDR3 runs 13 residues. Between the trimmed V and J ends, which lost 5 bases and 4 bases, there was a span of 9 bases.

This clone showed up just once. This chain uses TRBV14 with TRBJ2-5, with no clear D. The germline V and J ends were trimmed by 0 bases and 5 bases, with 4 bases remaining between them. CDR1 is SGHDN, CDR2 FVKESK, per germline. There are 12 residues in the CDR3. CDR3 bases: TGTGCCAGCAGCCAAGATCTGGAGACCCAGTACTTC. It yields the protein CASSQDLETQYF.

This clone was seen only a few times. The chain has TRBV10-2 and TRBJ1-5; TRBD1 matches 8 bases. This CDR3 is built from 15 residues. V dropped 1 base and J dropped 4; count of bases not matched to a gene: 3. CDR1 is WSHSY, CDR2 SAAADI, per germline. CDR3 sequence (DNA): TGCGCCAGCAGTGAGTGGACAGGGAGGAATCAGCCCCAGCATTTT. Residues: CASSEWTGRNQPQHF.